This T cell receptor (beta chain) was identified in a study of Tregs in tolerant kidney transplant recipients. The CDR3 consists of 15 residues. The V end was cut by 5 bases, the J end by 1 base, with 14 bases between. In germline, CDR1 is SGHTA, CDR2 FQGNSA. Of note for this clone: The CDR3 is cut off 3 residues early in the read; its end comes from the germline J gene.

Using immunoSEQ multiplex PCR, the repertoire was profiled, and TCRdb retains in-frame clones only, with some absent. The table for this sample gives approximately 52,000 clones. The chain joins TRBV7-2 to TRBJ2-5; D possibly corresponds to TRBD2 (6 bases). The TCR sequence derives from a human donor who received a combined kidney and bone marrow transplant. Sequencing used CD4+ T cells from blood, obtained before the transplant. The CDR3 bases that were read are TGTGCCAGCAGCCTTCAGGGACTGCCCCAAGAGACC. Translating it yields CASSLQGLPQET. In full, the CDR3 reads CASSLQGLPQETQYF. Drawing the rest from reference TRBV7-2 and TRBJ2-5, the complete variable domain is GAGVSQSPSNKVTEKGKDVELRCDPISGHTALYWYRQSLGQGLEFLIYFQGNSAPDKSGLPSDRFSAERTGGSVSTLTIQRTQQEDSAVYLCASSLQGLPQETQYFGPGTRLLVL.